These 25 T cell receptor beta chains were sequenced from one sample in a study of monozygotic twins with inflammatory bowel disease (dated by TCRdb to 2018 to 2020). Library preparation was by 5' RACE. Sequenced using an Illumina HiSeq 2500. Reads reprocessed by TCRdb are summarized as one entry per CDR3 protein sequence, and DNA is absent. The table held for this sample gives nearly 450,000 distinct CDR3 sequences. The biggest ten clones account for 2% to 3% of the sample. Sequencing input: blood. These receptor sequences come from a human donor with ulcerative colitis or Crohn's disease, or a healthy co-twin of an affected twin (not recorded which).

The chain joins TRBV5-1 to TRBJ2-3. The CDR3 is 15 amino acids. Germline-derived CDR1 and CDR2 are SGHRS and YFSETQ. The CDR3 is CASSLGLTSTDTQYF.

This chain connects TRBV5-5 to TRBJ1-5. CDR3 length: 17 residues. From germline, CDR1 is SGHKS and CDR2 YYEKEE (reference sequence). This CDR3 reads CASSRSTAGSFNQPQHF.

The CDR3 loop reads CASSLHAALGTEAFF. The rearrangement joins TRBV7-3 to TRBJ1-1. CDR1 SGHTA and CDR2 FQGTGA come from the germline V gene. The CDR3 extends over 15 amino acids.

V gene TRBV5-1 combines with J gene TRBJ1-6; without DNA, the TCRdb call of TRBD1 cannot be checked. CDR3 size: 15 residues. The germline CDR1 and CDR2 sequences are SGHRS and YFSETQ. CDR3 protein: CASSLGGGNNSPLHF.

V is TRBV19 and J is TRBJ2-2; TCRdb indicates TRBD1, and absent DNA this call remains unverified. This CDR3 comprises 13 residues. Germline V gene lookup returns CDR1 LNHDA and CDR2 SQIVND (reference sequence). The CDR3 region is CASSETGTGELFF.

The chain combines TRBV10-3 with TRBJ2-7. Germline loops: CDR1 ENHRY, CDR2 SYGVKD. This CDR3 spans 12 amino acids. The CDR3 here is CAISEGYYEQYF.

The CDR3: CASSLTGGPGANVLTF. The V call is TRBV12-3 or TRBV12-4, the J call TRBJ2-6; TCRdb picks TRBD1, but there is no DNA to check that call. The CDR3 length is 16 residues.

The V gene is TRBV7-6, the J gene TRBJ2-5. The germline gives CDR1 SGHVS, CDR2 FNYEAQ. CDR3 size: 11 residues. This CDR3 is CASSTGETQYF.

This rearrangement joins TRBV6-2 or TRBV6-3 to TRBJ1-5; no DNA is available, so the TRBD1 call from TCRdb remains unchecked. The CDR3 sequence is 15 residues long. CDR1 and CDR2 (germline): MNHEY, SVGEGT. This CDR3 reads CASSWGHGWNQPQHF.

This chain links TRBV20-1 with TRBJ2-7; absent DNA, TCRdb's TRBD1 call cannot be checked. Germline CDR1 reads DFQATT; CDR2 reads SNEGSKA (reference sequence). The CDR3 is 12 amino acids. The CDR3 loop is CSVRQGGDEQYF.

The J gene is TRBJ1-6, the V gene TRBV19; with no DNA, the TCRdb D assignment of TRBD1 cannot be verified. Germline CDR1 LNHDA, CDR2 SQIVND (reference sequence). The CDR3 has 14 residues. CDR3 sequence: CASRGTGSQSPLHF.

The V gene is TRBV6-2 or TRBV6-3, the J gene TRBJ2-1. Germline values: CDR1 MNHEY, CDR2 SVGEGT. The CDR3 is 15 amino acids. The CDR3 region is CASSYSMESYNEQFF.

This sequence joins TRBV5-5 and TRBJ2-1; the TRBD1 assignment by TCRdb is unverifiable without DNA. The V gene's germline CDR1 is SGHKS and CDR2 YYEKEE (reference sequence). There are 15 residues in the CDR3. CDR3 region: CASSLTGQGYNEQFF. The full variable domain, its missing parts supplied by reference TRBV5-5 and TRBJ2-1, is DAGVTQSPTHLIKTRGQQVTLRCSPISGHKSVSWYQQVLGQGPQFIFQYYEKEERGRGNFPDRFSARQFPNYSSELNVNALLLGDSALYLCASSLTGQGYNEQFFGPGTRLTVL.

J is TRBJ1-5 and V is TRBV29-1. Germline CDR1 SQVTM, CDR2 ANQGSEA. There are 12 residues in the CDR3. This CDR3 is CSVGQVGQPQHF.

The chain links TRBV28 to TRBJ2-3; TCRdb outputs TRBD2, but without DNA this stays unchecked. CDR3 size: 15 residues. Germline CDR1 MDHEN, CDR2 SYDVKM. The chain's CDR3 is CASRSTRGGTDTQYF. The variable domain in full, completed from reference TRBV28 and TRBJ2-3, reads DVKVTQSSRYLVKRTGEKVFLECVQDMDHENMFWYRQDPGLGLRLIYFSYDVKMKEKGDIPEGYSVSREKKERFSLILESASTNQTSMYLCASRSTRGGTDTQYFGPGTRLTVL.

The chain couples TRBV2 to TRBJ2-3; lacking DNA, the TRBD2 call made by TCRdb goes unchecked. The CDR3 sequence is 15 residues long. Germline values: CDR1 SNHLY, CDR2 FYNNEI. Here the CDR3 reads CASRGTSGRQDTQYF.

The V gene is TRBV7-9, the J gene TRBJ1-1; lacking DNA, the TRBD1 call made by TCRdb goes unchecked. CDR3 length: 14 residues. Germline assignment: CDR1 SEHNR and CDR2 FQNEAQ (reference sequence). CDR3 in amino acids: CASSYFEQGTEAFF.

The chain uses TRBV29-1 and TRBJ1-1. Germline CDR1 and CDR2: SQVTM and ANQGSEA. CDR3 length: 14 amino acids. The CDR3 here is CSVMGRLRNTEAFF.

V and J are TRBV3-1 and TRBJ2-3. Germline CDR1 and CDR2: LGHDT and YNNKEL (reference sequence). The CDR3 sequence is 14 residues long. The CDR3 spells CASSQDYRPDTQYF.

The rearrangement uses TRBV7-3 and TRBJ2-1; the D call of TRBD1 rests on TCRdb alone, since no DNA is present to check it. This CDR3 is built from 15 residues. CDR1 is SGHTA and CDR2 is FQGTGA in the germline V gene. This CDR3 reads CASSVTGGGTNEQFF.

The CDR3 here is CASSLAPSGYTGELFF. The rearrangement uses TRBV7-2 and TRBJ2-2; TCRdb lists TRBD2, though no DNA is available to test this call. The germline V gene encodes CDR1 SGHTA and CDR2 FQGNSA. The CDR3 is made up of 16 amino acids.

The chain's CDR3 is CTSSLGQGDSQPQHF. This sequence joins TRBV7-9 and TRBJ1-5. Germline V gene data show CDR1 as SEHNR and CDR2 as FQNEAQ (reference sequence). CDR3 length: 15 amino acids.

CDR3 in amino acids: CASSIKTAYEQYF. The V and J genes are TRBV19 and TRBJ2-7. CDR1 is LNHDA, CDR2 SQIVND, per germline (reference sequence). This CDR3 region has 13 residues. Full variable domain (missing parts from reference TRBV19 and TRBJ2-7): DGGITQSPKYLFRKEGQNVTLSCEQNLNHDAMYWYRQDPGQGLRLIYYSQIVNDFQKGDIAEGYSVSREKKESFPLTVTSAQKNPTAFYLCASSIKTAYEQYFGPGTRLTVT.

The chain joins TRBV15 to TRBJ1-2; TCRdb picks TRBD1, but there is no DNA to check that call. From germline, CDR1 is LNHNV and CDR2 YYDKDF (reference sequence). The CDR3 spans 14 residues. CDR3 in amino acids: CATSRSRVLGGYTF.

V usage is TRBV24-1 and J usage is TRBJ2-1; TCRdb's D gene call, TRBD2, goes unchecked for lack of DNA. Germline V gene data show CDR1 as KGHDR and CDR2 as SFDVKD. The length of the CDR3 is 15 residues. The CDR3 protein is CATSDVAGALNEQFF.